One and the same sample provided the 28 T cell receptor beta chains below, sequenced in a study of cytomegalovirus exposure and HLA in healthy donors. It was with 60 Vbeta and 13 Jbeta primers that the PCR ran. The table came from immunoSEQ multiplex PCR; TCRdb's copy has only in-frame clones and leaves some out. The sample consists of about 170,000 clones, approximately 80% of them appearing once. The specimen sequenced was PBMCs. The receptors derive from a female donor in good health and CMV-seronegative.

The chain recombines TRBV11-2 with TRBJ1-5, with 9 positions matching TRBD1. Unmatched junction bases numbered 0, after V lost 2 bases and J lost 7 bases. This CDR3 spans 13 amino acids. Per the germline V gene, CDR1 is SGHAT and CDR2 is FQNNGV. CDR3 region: CASSLTGGQPQHF. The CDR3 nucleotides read TGTGCCAGCAGCTTAACAGGGGGCCAGCCCCAGCATTTT.

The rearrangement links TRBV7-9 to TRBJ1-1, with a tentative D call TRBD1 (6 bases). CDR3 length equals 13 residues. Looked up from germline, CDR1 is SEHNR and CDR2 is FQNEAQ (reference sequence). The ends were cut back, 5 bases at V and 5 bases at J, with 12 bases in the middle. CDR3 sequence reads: CASSPEGGTEAFF. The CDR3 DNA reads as TGTGCCAGCAGCCCGGAGGGGGGGACTGAAGCTTTCTTT.

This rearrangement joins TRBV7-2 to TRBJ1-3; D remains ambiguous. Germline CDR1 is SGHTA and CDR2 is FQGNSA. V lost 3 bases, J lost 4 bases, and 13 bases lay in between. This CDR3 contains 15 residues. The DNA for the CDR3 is TGTGCCAGCAGCTTCGTCCTCGCGGGGGGAAACACCATATATTTT. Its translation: CASSFVLAGGNTIYF.

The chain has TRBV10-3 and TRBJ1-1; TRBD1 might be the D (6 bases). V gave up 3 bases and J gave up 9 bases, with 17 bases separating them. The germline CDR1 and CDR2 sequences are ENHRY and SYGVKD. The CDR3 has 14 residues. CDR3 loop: CAISDTGFSTKAFF. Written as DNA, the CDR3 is TGTGCCATCAGTGACACAGGGTTCTCGACTAAAGCTTTCTTT.

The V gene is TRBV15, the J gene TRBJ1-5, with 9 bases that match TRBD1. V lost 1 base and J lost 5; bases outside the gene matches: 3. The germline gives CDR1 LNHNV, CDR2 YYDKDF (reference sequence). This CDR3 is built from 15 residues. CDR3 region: CATSRARDRDQPQHF. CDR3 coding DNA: TGTGCCACCAGCAGAGCCCGGGACAGGGATCAGCCCCAGCATTTT.

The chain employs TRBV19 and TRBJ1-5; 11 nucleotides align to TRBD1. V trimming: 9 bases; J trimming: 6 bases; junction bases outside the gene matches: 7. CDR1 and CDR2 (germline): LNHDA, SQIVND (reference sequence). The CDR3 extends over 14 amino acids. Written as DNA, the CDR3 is TGTGCCAGCTCAGGACAGGGGGCCGGTCAGCCCCAGCATTTT. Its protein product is CASSGQGAGQPQHF.

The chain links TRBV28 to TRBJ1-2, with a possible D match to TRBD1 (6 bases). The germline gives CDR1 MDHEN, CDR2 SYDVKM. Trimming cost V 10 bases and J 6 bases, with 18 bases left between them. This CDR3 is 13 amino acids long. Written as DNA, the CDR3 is TGTGCCACGGTGGGACAATTGTGGCATGGCTACACCTTC. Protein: CATVGQLWHGYTF.

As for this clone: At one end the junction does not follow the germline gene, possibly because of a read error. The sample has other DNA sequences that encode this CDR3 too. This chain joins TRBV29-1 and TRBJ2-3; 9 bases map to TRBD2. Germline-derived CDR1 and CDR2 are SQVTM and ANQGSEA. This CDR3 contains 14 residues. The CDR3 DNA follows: TGCAGCGTAGGGACTAGCTGGGGCACCGATACGCAGTATTTT. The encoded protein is CSVGTSWGTDTQYF.

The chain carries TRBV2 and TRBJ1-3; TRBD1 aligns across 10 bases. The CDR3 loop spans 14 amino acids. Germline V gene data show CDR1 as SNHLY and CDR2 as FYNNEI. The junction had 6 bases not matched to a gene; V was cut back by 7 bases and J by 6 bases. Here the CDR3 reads CASITGQGLNTIYF. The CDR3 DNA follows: TGTGCCAGCATTACGGGACAGGGGCTAAACACCATATATTTT.

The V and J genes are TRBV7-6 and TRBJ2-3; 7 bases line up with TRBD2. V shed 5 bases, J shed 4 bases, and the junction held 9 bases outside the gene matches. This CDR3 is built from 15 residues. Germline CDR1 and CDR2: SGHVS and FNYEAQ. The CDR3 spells CASSLGREASDTQYF. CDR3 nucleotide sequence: TGTGCCAGCAGCCTCGGACGGGAGGCTTCAGATACGCAGTATTTT.

Here the CDR3 reads CASSQGGGEAFF. CDR3 bases: TGCGCCAGCAGCCAAGGGGGGGGTGAAGCTTTCTTT. The chain employs TRBV4-3 and TRBJ1-1; weak D call: TRBD1 (5 bases). V was cut by 1 base and J by 7 bases, with 7 bases left in between. Germline loops: CDR1 LGHNA, CDR2 YSLEER. CDR3 length: 12 residues.

CDR3 DNA: TGTGCCAGCAGCACCGCGGCAGCCCCCTACGAGCAGTACTTC. This encodes CASSTAAAPYEQYF. The chain couples TRBV5-4 to TRBJ2-7; D is ambiguous. The germline CDR1 and CDR2 sequences are SGHNT and YYREEE (reference sequence). V lost 4 bases and J 2 bases, leaving 13 bases between the germline ends. The CDR3 spans 14 residues.

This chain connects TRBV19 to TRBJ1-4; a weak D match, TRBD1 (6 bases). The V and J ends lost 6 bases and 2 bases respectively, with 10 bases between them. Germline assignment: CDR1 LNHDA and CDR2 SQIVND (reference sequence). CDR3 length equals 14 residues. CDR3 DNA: TGTGCCAGTAGAACAGGGACCACTAATGAAAAACTGTTTTTT. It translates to CASRTGTTNEKLFF.

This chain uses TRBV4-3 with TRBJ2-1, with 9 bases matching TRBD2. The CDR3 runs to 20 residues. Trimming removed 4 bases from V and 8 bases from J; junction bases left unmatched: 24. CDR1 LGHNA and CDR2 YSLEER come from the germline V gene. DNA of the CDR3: TGCGCCAGCAGCCCCTCGGCGATTATTAGAGGCGGGAGGGCCGGATATGAGCAGTTCTTC. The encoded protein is CASSPSAIIRGGRAGYEQFF.

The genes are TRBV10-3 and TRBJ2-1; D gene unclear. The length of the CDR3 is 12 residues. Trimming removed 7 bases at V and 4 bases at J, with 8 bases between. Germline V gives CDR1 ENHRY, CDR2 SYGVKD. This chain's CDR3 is CAIKHQYNEQFF. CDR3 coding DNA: TGTGCCATCAAACATCAGTACAATGAGCAGTTCTTC.

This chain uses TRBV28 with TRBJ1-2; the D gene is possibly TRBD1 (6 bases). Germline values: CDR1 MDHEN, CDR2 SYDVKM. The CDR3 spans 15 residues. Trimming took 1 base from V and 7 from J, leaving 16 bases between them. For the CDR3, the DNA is TGTGCCAGCAGTTTATCGACAGGTTGGACGTCTGGCTACACCTTC. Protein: CASSLSTGWTSGYTF.

As DNA, the CDR3 is TGCGCCAGCAGCCGCCAGGTTAATACGCAGTATTTT. Translating gives CASSRQVNTQYF. The chain carries TRBV5-1 and TRBJ2-3; the D is unclear. CDR1 SGHRS and CDR2 YFSETQ come from the germline V gene. The CDR3 has 12 residues. V lost 4 bases and J 7 bases, leaving 10 bases between the germline ends.

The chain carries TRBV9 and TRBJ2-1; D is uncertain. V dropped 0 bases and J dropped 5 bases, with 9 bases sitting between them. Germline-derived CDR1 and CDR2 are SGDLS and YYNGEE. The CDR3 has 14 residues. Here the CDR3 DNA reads TGTGCCAGCAGCGTAGCTGGCTCAAACAATGAGCAGTTCTTC. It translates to CASSVAGSNNEQFF.

CDR3 in amino acids: CASSFQSSTDTQYF. DNA of the CDR3: TGTGCCAGCAGTTTCCAGTCTAGCACAGATACGCAGTATTTT. J is TRBJ2-3 and V is TRBV28; D gene uncertain. Trimming took off 3 bases at V and 0 bases at J, with 7 bases between the two ends. Germline V gene sequence: CDR1 MDHEN, CDR2 SYDVKM. The CDR3 runs 14 residues. Supplemented by reference TRBV28 and TRBJ2-3, the full variable domain reads DVKVTQSSRYLVKRTGEKVFLECVQDMDHENMFWYRQDPGLGLRLIYFSYDVKMKEKGDIPEGYSVSREKKERFSLILESASTNQTSMYLCASSFQSSTDTQYFGPGTRLTVL.

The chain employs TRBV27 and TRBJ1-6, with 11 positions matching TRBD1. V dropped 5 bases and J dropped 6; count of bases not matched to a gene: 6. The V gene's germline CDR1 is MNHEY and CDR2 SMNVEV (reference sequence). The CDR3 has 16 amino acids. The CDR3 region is CASSRTGGPSNSPLHF. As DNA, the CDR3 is TGTGCCAGCAGTCGGACAGGGGGCCCGAGTAATTCACCCCTCCACTTT.

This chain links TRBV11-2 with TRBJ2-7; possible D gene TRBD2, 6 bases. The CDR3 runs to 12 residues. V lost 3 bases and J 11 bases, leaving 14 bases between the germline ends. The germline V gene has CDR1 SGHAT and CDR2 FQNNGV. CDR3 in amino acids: CASSFLAGRKYF. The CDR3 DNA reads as TGTGCCAGCAGCTTCCTCGCGGGGAGAAAGTACTTC. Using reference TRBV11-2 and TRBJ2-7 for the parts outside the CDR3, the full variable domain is EAGVAQSPRYKIIEKRQSVAFWCNPISGHATLYWYQQILGQGPKLLIQFQNNGVVDDSQLPKDRFSAERLKGVDSTLKIQPAKLEDSAVYLCASSFLAGRKYFGPGTRLTVT.

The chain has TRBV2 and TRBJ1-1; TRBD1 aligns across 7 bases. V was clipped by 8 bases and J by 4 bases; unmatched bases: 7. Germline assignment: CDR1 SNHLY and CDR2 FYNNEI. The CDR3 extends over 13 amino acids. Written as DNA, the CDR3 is TGTGCCAGCTCCACAGGGGTCGTCACTGAAGCTTTCTTT. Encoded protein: CASSTGVVTEAFF.

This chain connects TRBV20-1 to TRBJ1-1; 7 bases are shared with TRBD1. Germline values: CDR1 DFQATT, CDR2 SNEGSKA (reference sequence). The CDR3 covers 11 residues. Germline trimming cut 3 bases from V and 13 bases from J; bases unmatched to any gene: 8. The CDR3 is CSASSGQLYFF. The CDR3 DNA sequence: TGCAGTGCTAGTTCGGGACAGCTTTATTTCTTT.

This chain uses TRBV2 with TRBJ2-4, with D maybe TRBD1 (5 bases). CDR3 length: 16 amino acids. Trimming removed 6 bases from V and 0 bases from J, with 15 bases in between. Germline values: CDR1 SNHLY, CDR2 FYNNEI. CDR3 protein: CASRSRMTEAKNIQYF. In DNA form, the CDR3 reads TGTGCCAGCAGGTCTCGAATGACAGAAGCCAAAAACATTCAGTACTTC.

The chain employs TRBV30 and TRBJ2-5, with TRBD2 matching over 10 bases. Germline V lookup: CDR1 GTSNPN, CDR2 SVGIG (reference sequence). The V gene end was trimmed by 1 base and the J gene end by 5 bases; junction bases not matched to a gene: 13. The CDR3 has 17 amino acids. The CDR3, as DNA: TGTGCCTGGAGTGGTGGGCTAGCGGGGGACTTCCTCGAGACCCAGTACTTC. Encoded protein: CAWSGGLAGDFLETQYF.

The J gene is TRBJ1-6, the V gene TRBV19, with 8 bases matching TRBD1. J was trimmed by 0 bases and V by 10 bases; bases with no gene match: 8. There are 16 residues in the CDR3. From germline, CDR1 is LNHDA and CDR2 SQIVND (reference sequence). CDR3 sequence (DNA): TGTGCCACAGGGACAGGTTTATCCTCCTATAATTCACCCCTCCACTTT. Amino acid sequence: CATGTGLSSYNSPLHF.

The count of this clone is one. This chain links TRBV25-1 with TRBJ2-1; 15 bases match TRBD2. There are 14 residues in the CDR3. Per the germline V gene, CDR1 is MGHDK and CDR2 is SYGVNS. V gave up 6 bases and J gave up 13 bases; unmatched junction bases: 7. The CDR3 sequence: CASSDRTSGGVQFF. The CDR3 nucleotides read TGTGCCAGCAGCGACCGGACTAGCGGGGGGGTCCAGTTCTTC.

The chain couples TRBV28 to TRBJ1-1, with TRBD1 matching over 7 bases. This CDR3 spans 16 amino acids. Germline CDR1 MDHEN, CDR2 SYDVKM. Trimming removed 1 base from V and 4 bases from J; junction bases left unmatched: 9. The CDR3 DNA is TGTGCCAGCAGTTTATCCCTCATGACAGGGCCCACTGAAGCTTTCTTT. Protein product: CASSLSLMTGPTEAFF.